A selection of T cell receptor beta chains follows, all from one sample in a study of T cells in Graves' hyperthyroidism and ophthalmopathy. TCRdb reanalysed the multiplex PCR reads using MiXCR and keeps one entry per CDR3 protein. The sample carries roughly 570,000 distinct CDR3 sequences, 40% to 55% recorded once. Sequencing was carried out using peripheral blood or thyroid tissue (not recorded which). These TCRs come from a woman under 30 with Graves' hyperthyroidism. Both conserved end residues are part of each CDR3.

j_gene | v_gene | CDR3aa
TRBJ2-1 | TRBV2 | CASGQTSYNEQFF
TRBJ2-7 | TRBV6-6 | CASSYNGRTSGRFYEQYF
TRBJ2-7 | TRBV18 | CASPPPSGRGYEQYF
TRBJ2-7 | TRBV2 | CASVARLAGVEEQYF
TRBJ1-5 | TRBV15 | CATSRDDTVYEHF
TRBJ1-1 | TRBV6-6 | CASSRTTEAFF
TRBJ1-1 | TRBV5-8 | CASSADGNTEAFF
TRBJ1-5 | TRBV12-5 | CASGLGLYSNQPQHF
TRBJ2-5 | TRBV3-1 | CASSQEPDQETQYF
TRBJ1-2 | TRBV29-1 | CSQVGTGNYGYTF
TRBJ1-4 | TRBV5-5 | CAWTKYRDRVGSTNEKLFF
TRBJ2-2 | TRBV9 | CASSAGQGVTGELFF
TRBJ2-7 | TRBV18 | CASSPRQGQDEQYF
TRBJ1-5 | TRBV24-1 | CATSDRGYNQPQHF
TRBJ1-2 | TRBV7-2 | CASSPQYGYTF
TRBJ2-2 | TRBV5-4 | CASSLVRGTGELFF
TRBJ1-3 | TRBV7-8 | CASSKRDSRGNTIYF
TRBJ2-5 | TRBV11-3 | CASSTVQLRDALGETQYF
TRBJ2-7 | TRBV7-9 | CASSYSGLAGGDEQYF
TRBJ1-5 | TRBV18 | CASSPSGGGRNQPQHF
TRBJ2-1 | TRBV7-9 | CASNLAWENEQFF
TRBJ2-7 | TRBV7-9 | CASRAGRHEQYF
TRBJ1-1 | TRBV13 | CASSLGLPSTGVNTEAFF
TRBJ1-1 | TRBV29-1 | CSVDSGGIPHNEAFF
TRBJ1-1 | TRBV4-2 | CASKDHGTEAFF
TRBJ1-1 | TRBV7-8 | CASSLVVSARRNTEAFF
TRBJ1-3 | TRBV3-1 | CASSQFPFSGNTIYF
TRBJ1-5 | TRBV29-1 | CSAQQNQPQHF
TRBJ1-2 | TRBV9 | CASSVAQGDGYTF
TRBJ1-2 | TRBV10-3 | CATRQGLGFGYTF
TRBJ1-4 | TRBV27 | CASSSTGTGGEKLFF
TRBJ2-5 | TRBV9 | CASSYGTGKGETQYF
TRBJ1-2 | TRBV7-2 | CASSSRAGVEGYTF
TRBJ2-5 | TRBV18 | CASSPLERELTETQYF
TRBJ2-7 | TRBV5-5 | CASSLGHEYEQYF
TRBJ2-7 | TRBV7-2 | CASSYGGAPYEQYF
TRBJ2-7 | TRBV29-1 | CSLGPPTSDYEQYF
TRBJ2-1 | TRBV20-1 | CSARRTSGTHNEQFF
TRBJ2-7 | TRBV7-8 | CASSESTGEGYEQYF
TRBJ2-2 | TRBV7-2 | CASSLGPGELFF
TRBJ2-5 | TRBV7-9 | CASSFPLGQNQETQYF
TRBJ2-2 | TRBV12-3/TRBV12-4 | CASSQIGRASGKGGGELFF
TRBJ2-7 | TRBV14 | CASSQDSETSGSYEQYF
TRBJ2-7 | TRBV4-1 | CASSQGNTYEQYF
TRBJ1-5 | TRBV2 | CASSEGRFGQPQHF
TRBJ1-5 | TRBV29-1 | CSVGPRDWVEGQPQHF
TRBJ1-6 | TRBV12-3/TRBV12-4 | CASTLRGTNSPLHF
TRBJ1-2 | TRBV24-1 | CATSGPDRRYGYTF
TRBJ2-3 | TRBV7-2 | CASSRTDTQYF
TRBJ1-5 | TRBV7-9 | CASGGLMNQPQHF
TRBJ2-7 | TRBV6-9 | CARAYEQYF
TRBJ2-2 | TRBV7-2 | CASSSAGAHTGELFF
TRBJ2-2 | TRBV11-2 | CASSTTSTGELFF